This section outlines one TCR delta chain sequence together with its context. A read error is likely here: a far larger clone is one base away. Other nucleotide sequences from this sample produce the same CDR3. The sample belongs to a study of human gamma delta and Vdelta1 T cells. The CDR3 sequence is 15 residues long. CDR1 is TSWWSYY and CDR2 is QGS in the germline V gene. TCRdb reprocessed the PCR reads using CATT. Seen here are over 5,500 delta-chain clones, about 9.4% observed once, and the top ten hold 13% to 15%. The source is a human donor in good health. The sample was naive CD27+ Vdelta1 gamma-delta T cells from blood. V and J are TRDV1 and TRDJ1; 8 positions match TRDD2. The CDR3 bases are TGTGCCCTTTGCCTTCCTAAGGGATACACCGATAAACTCATCTTT. It translates to CALCLPKGYTDKLIF.